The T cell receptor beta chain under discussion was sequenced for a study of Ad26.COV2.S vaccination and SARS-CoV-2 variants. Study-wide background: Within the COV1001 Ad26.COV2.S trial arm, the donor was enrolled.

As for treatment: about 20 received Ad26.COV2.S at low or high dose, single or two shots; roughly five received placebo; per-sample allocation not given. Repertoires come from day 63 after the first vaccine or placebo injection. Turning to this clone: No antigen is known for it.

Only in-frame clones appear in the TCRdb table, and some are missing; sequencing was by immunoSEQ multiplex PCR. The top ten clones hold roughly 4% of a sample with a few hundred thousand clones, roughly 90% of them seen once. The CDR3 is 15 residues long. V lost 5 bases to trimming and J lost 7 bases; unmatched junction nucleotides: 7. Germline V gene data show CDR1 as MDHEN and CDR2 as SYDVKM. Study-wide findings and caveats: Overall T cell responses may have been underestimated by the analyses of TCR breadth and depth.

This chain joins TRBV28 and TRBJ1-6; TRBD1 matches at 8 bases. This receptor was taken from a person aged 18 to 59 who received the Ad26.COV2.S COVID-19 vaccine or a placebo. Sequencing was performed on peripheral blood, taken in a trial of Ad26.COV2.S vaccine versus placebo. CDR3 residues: CASSPHRQGNSPLHF. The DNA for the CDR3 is TGTGCCAGCAGTCCCCACCGACAGGGGAATTCACCCCTCCACTTT.